This T cell receptor (beta chain) stems from a study of blood T cells in healthy people across ages. Study-wide results and limits: The recorded TCR beta diversity per million T cells decreased in a roughly linear manner with age.

On this clonotype itself: Its matching antigen is unknown.

Using a J-beta primer mix together with a sample-barcoded 5' primer, a second PCR was run for roughly 6 to 12 cycles. CDR3-containing paired-end reads numbered at least 2.5 million in each sample. TCRdb used MiXCR to reprocess the 5' RACE reads, holding one entry per CDR3 protein. The sample includes some 1,500,000 distinct CDR3 sequences, 40% to 45% of them seen just once. Germline loops: CDR1 SGHTA, CDR2 FQGNSA. V was pared by 1 base and J by 3 bases, with 4 bases of the junction left unmatched. The CDR3 length is 15 residues. This clonotype was sampled from a young woman in good health. The chain carries TRBV7-2 and TRBJ2-7; 9 bases are shared with TRBD2. What was sequenced was blood. This chain's CDR3 is CASSLVAGEVYEQYF. The CDR3, as DNA: TGTGCCAGCAGCTTAGTAGCGGGAGAAGTCTACGAGCAGTACTTC.